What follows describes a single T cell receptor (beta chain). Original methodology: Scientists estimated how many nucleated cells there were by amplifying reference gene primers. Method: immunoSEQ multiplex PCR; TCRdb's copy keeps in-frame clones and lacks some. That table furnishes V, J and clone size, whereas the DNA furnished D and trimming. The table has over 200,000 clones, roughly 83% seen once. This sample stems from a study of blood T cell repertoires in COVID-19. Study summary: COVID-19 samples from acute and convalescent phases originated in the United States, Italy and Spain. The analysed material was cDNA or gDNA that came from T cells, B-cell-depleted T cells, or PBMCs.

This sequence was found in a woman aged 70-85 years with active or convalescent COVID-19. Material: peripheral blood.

The CDR3: CASLRISGNTIYF. In DNA form, the CDR3 reads TGTGCCAGCTTGCGGATCTCTGGAAACACCATATATTTT. The chain carries TRBV18 and TRBJ1-3; D gene uncertain. The CDR3 runs 13 residues. Germline loops: CDR1 KGHSH, CDR2 LQKENI. Trimming took 7 bases from V and 0 from J, leaving 7 bases between them.